The clone carrying this TCR beta chain was counted between two and nine times. The antigen is undetermined. Trimming removed 0 bases from V and 7 bases from J, with 10 bases in between. The CDR3 is 15 amino acids. Per the germline V gene, CDR1 is LNHDA and CDR2 is SQIVND (reference sequence). Generated by immunoSEQ multiplex PCR, the TCRdb table keeps only in-frame clones and is missing some. The profile shows nearly 95,000 clones, roughly nine tenths of them singletons. This entry belongs to a study of T cell responses to AZD1222 COVID-19 vaccine. General study points: Spike-specific TCR breadth and depth grew following two AZD1222 doses.

The sample was peripheral blood, taken 28 days after the second AZD1222 dose. This sequence originates from an adult who received the AZD1222 COVID-19 vaccine. The chain uses TRBV19 and TRBJ1-6; D gene ambiguous. CDR3 in amino acids: CASSIDSRSNSPLHF. CDR3 bases: TGTGCCAGTAGTATAGACTCCCGGAGCAATTCACCCCTCCACTTT.